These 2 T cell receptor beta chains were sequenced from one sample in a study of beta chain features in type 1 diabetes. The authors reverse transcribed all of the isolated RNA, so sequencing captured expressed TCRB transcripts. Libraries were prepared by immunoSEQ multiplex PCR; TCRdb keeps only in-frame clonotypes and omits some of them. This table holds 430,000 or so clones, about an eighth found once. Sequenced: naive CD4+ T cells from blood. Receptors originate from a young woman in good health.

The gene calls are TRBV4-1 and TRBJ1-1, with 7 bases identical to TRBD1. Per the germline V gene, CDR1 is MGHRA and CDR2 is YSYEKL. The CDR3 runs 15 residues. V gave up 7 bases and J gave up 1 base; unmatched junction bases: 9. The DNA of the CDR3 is TGCGCCAGCAAAAAGCTGGGACAGCGGAACACTGAAGCTTTCTTT. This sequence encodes CASKKLGQRNTEAFF.

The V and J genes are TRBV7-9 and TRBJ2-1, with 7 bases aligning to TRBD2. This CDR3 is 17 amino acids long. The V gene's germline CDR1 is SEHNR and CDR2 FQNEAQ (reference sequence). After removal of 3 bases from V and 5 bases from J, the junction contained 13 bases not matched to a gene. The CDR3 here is CASSFDSRGSSDNEQFF. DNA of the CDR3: TGTGCCAGCAGCTTCGACTCGCGCGGGAGTTCCGACAATGAGCAGTTCTTC.